The 11 T cell receptor beta chains below all came from one sample that was sequenced in a study of blood T cell repertoires in COVID-19. TCRdb's table, derived via immunoSEQ multiplex PCR, lists solely in-frame clones and lacks some. The data show roughly 150,000 clones, roughly 85% seen once. The sequenced sample was PBMCs or T cells enriched from blood (not recorded which). Receptors originate from a woman aged 70-85 years in a cohort exposed to, infected with or recovered from COVID-19 (not recorded which).

V and J are TRBV20-1 and TRBJ2-1; perhaps TRBD2 as D (6 bases). This CDR3 is built from 11 residues. CDR1 and CDR2 (germline): DFQATT, SNEGSKA (reference sequence). CDR3 nucleotides: TGCAGAGAGTTCGGGGAGGCTGAGCAGTTCTTC. As protein: CREFGEAEQFF.

This chain links TRBV5-1 with TRBJ2-2, with TRBD1 matching over 8 bases. CDR1 and CDR2 (germline): SGHRS, YFSETQ. V was pared by 2 bases and J by 0 bases, with 3 bases of the junction left unmatched. The CDR3 extends over 16 amino acids. The CDR3 is CASSFQGQANTGELFF. The CDR3 DNA reads as TGCGCCAGCAGCTTCCAGGGACAGGCGAACACCGGGGAGCTGTTTTTT.

The genes are TRBV6-5 and TRBJ1-1; D remains unclear. The V gene's germline CDR1 is MNHEY and CDR2 SVGAGI. Between the trimmed V and J ends, which lost 7 bases and 4 bases, there was a span of 13 bases. The CDR3 is made up of 13 amino acids. CDR3 loop: CASTREEGTEAFF. CDR3 nucleotide sequence: TGTGCCAGCACTCGGGAGGAGGGCACTGAAGCTTTCTTT.

This sequence joins TRBV19 and TRBJ1-4; 8 nucleotides agree with TRBD1. Germline CDR1 is LNHDA and CDR2 is SQIVND (reference sequence). This CDR3 has 14 amino acids. This chain's CDR3 is CGTKPGGGYEKLFF. CDR3 sequence (DNA): TGTGGTACCAAACCAGGGGGCGGATATGAAAAACTGTTTTTT.

This chain's CDR3 is CASIRIGLAGTGELFF. CDR3 bases: TGTGCCAGTATTAGGATCGGCCTAGCGGGCACCGGGGAGCTGTTTTTT. The rearrangement links TRBV19 to TRBJ2-2; 8 positions agree with TRBD2. The CDR3 extends over 16 amino acids. Looked up from germline, CDR1 is LNHDA and CDR2 is SQIVND (reference sequence). The J segment lost 4 bases and the V segment lost 7 bases, leaving 11 bases of the junction unmatched. The full variable domain, rest sourced from reference TRBV19 and TRBJ2-2, is DGGITQSPKYLFRKEGQNVTLSCEQNLNHDAMYWYRQDPGQGLRLIYYSQIVNDFQKGDIAEGYSVSREKKESFPLTVTSAQKNPTAFYLCASIRIGLAGTGELFFGEGSRLTVL.

V gene TRBV4-1 combines with J gene TRBJ2-7; 8 bases align to TRBD1. The CDR3 is 14 amino acids. Trimming removed 1 base from V and 2 bases from J; junction bases left unmatched: 1. Looked up from germline, CDR1 is MGHRA and CDR2 is YSYEKL. CDR3 residues: CASSQGTGTYEQYF. The CDR3 DNA sequence: TGCGCCAGCAGCCAAGGGACAGGGACCTACGAGCAGTACTTC.

The chain is built from TRBV20-1 and TRBJ2-5; 7 nucleotides line up with TRBD2. Germline loops: CDR1 DFQATT, CDR2 SNEGSKA (reference sequence). J gave up 3 bases and V 3 bases, and 13 bases lay outside the gene matches. CDR3 size: 16 residues. CDR3 residues: CSASLGFFGLEETQYF. CDR3 DNA sequence: TGCAGTGCTAGTCTGGGATTTTTTGGACTAGAAGAGACCCAGTACTTC.

The chain employs TRBV9 and TRBJ2-1, with 14 bases lining up with TRBD2. The CDR3 contains 15 residues. Germline V gene lookup returns CDR1 SGDLS and CDR2 YYNGEE. V shed 4 bases, J shed 6 bases, and the junction held 3 bases outside the gene matches. This CDR3 reads CASSTGLAGGNEQFF. CDR3 DNA sequence: TGTGCCAGCAGCACAGGACTAGCGGGAGGCAATGAGCAGTTCTTC.

This chain uses TRBV29-1 with TRBJ2-2; TRBD2 matches at 10 bases. Unmatched junction bases numbered 4, after V lost 1 base and J lost 5 bases. The CDR3 consists of 15 residues. The germline gives CDR1 SQVTM, CDR2 ANQGSEA. CDR3 bases: TGCAGCGTTGAAGCTAGCGGGAGAGAAACCGGGGAGCTGTTTTTT. It is translated as CSVEASGRETGELFF.

This clone was detected once. The gene calls are TRBV4-3 and TRBJ2-1, with a weak D call TRBD1 (5 bases). The CDR3 has 12 residues. The germline V gene has CDR1 LGHNA and CDR2 YSLEER. Trimming removed 0 bases from V and 12 bases from J, with 9 bases in between. The CDR3 here is CASSQDGAVQFF. The CDR3 coding sequence is TGCGCCAGCAGCCAAGATGGGGCAGTGCAGTTCTTC.

This chain connects TRBV7-2 to TRBJ1-1; TRBD1 is a possible D gene (6 bases). The CDR3 is 13 amino acids. Trimming took off 6 bases at V and 0 bases at J, with 8 bases between the two ends. In germline, CDR1 is SGHTA, CDR2 FQGNSA. The DNA for the CDR3 is TGTGCCAGCAGGTGGACAGTGAACACTGAAGCTTTCTTT. Its translation: CASRWTVNTEAFF.